The 15 T cell receptor beta chains below all came from one sample that was sequenced in a study of glioma-infiltrating T cells. Amplification of TCR alpha and beta CDR3 regions from RNA used iRepertoire nested multiplex PCR. In TCRdb, the multiplex PCR reads were re-called with MiXCR into one record per CDR3 protein. The sample has tens of thousands of distinct CDR3 sequences; less than 30% are singletons. Sequencing input: glioma tissue, nonneoplastic brain tissue, or PBMCs (not recorded which). These receptor sequences come from a human donor with low-grade glioma or glioblastoma, undergoing nonglioma brain surgery, or in good health (not recorded which).

This clonotype was observed a few times. V gene TRBV29-1 combines with J gene TRBJ1-1, with unresolved D. V gave up 4 bases and J gave up 2 bases, with 2 bases separating them. The germline gives CDR1 SQVTM, CDR2 ANQGSEA. This CDR3 is built from 10 residues. The CDR3 region has the DNA TGCAGCGTTGGAAACACTGAAGCTTTCTTT. It translates to CSVGNTEAFF.

In regard to this clonotype: With a much larger clone just one base away, this may be a read error. The chain joins TRBV20-1 to TRBJ1-1; no clear D. The V end lost 2 bases, the J end lost 6 bases, and 7 bases lay between the germline ends. The CDR3 covers 11 residues. Per the germline V gene, CDR1 is DFQATT and CDR2 is SNEGSKA (reference sequence). CDR3 residues: CSARSGPEAFF. CDR3 DNA: TGCAGTGCTAGAAGCGGCCCTGAAGCTTTCTTT.

Turning to this clonotype: A much larger clonotype is one base distant, so this may be a read error. V is TRBV11-1 and J is TRBJ1-1; the D gene is possibly TRBD1 (6 bases). CDR1 is SGHAT and CDR2 is FQDESV in the germline V gene (reference sequence). V was clipped by 5 bases and J by 5 bases, with 18 bases between them. The CDR3 length is 15 residues. The CDR3 protein is CASSPGRGTRTEAFF. The CDR3 DNA reads as TGTGCCAGCAGCCCAGGGAGGGGGACACGGACTGAAGCTTTCTTT. The whole variable domain, filled in from reference TRBV11-1 and TRBJ1-1, reads EAEVAQSPRYKITEKSQAVAFWCDPISGHATLYWYRQILGQGPELLVQFQDESVVDDSQLPKDRFSAERLKGVDSTLKIQPAELGDSAMYLCASSPGRGTRTEAFFGQGTRLTVV.

This clonotype was counted many times. V is TRBV15 and J is TRBJ2-7; D is unclear. V lost 0 bases and J lost 7, with 10 bases in between. The CDR3 is made up of 13 amino acids. The V gene's germline CDR1 is LNHNV and CDR2 YYDKDF (reference sequence). Here the CDR3 reads CATSRDAQAEQYF. As DNA, the CDR3 is TGTGCCACCAGCAGAGATGCTCAGGCTGAGCAGTACTTC.

This clonotype was observed many times. V gene TRBV27 combines with J gene TRBJ2-7; TRBD1 matches 7 bases. The germline V gene has CDR1 MNHEY and CDR2 SMNVEV (reference sequence). The J segment lost 4 bases and the V segment lost 7 bases, leaving 16 bases of the junction unmatched. This CDR3 region has 16 residues. The CDR3 DNA sequence: TGTGCCAGCAACCCCACACTCGGGACAGCTCTTTACGAGCAGTACTTC. Residues: CASNPTLGTALYEQYF.

This clonotype was detected ten times or more. This rearrangement joins TRBV3-1 to TRBJ2-1; either TRBD1 or TRBD2 may supply D (5 bases each). The germline V and J ends were trimmed by 4 bases and 7 bases, with 14 bases remaining between them. The CDR3 sequence is 14 residues long. The V gene's germline CDR1 is LGHDT and CDR2 YNNKEL (reference sequence). The CDR3 sequence: CASSRDPNRNEQFF. The CDR3, as DNA: TGTGCCAGCAGCCGGGACCCGAATAGGAATGAGCAGTTCTTC.

This clonotype occurred many times. CDR3 amino acids: CSARTENSYEQYF. CDR3 in DNA: TGCAGTGCTCGGACAGAGAACTCCTACGAGCAGTACTTC. The rearrangement uses TRBV20-1 and TRBJ2-7; D might be TRBD1 (6 bases). Looked up from germline, CDR1 is DFQATT and CDR2 is SNEGSKA (reference sequence). V was shortened by 5 bases and J by 0 bases, with 11 bases between the two germline ends. The CDR3 sequence is 13 residues long.

This clonotype showed up many times. The V and J genes are TRBV20-1 and TRBJ1-2; D possibly corresponds to TRBD1 (6 bases). The germline V and J ends were trimmed by 3 bases and 8 bases, with 16 bases remaining between them. The CDR3 loop spans 13 amino acids. Per germline, CDR1 DFQATT and CDR2 SNEGSKA (reference sequence). The CDR3 DNA is TGCAGTGCTAGGGGGGCCAGGGCGGAGGGCTACACCTTC. Residues: CSARGARAEGYTF.

Ten or more counts support this clonotype. V gene TRBV7-2 combines with J gene TRBJ1-2; D unclear. The CDR3 covers 15 residues. V lost 6 bases and J 0 bases, leaving 14 bases between the germline ends. Germline loops: CDR1 SGHTA, CDR2 FQGNSA. Written as DNA, the CDR3 is TGTGCCAGCAGACCCCCCAGAGAACCTAACTATGGCTACACCTTC. As protein: CASRPPREPNYGYTF.

At least ten counts were recorded for this clonotype. V gene TRBV4-1 combines with J gene TRBJ1-6, with D tentatively TRBD1 (5 bases). This CDR3 comprises 16 residues. Germline V gene lookup returns CDR1 MGHRA and CDR2 YSYEKL. V shed 1 base and J shed 5 bases, with 12 bases lying between them. This CDR3 reads CASSQGRGRDNSPLHF. CDR3 DNA sequence: TGCGCCAGCAGCCAAGGAAGGGGAAGGGATAATTCACCCCTCCACTTT.

This clonotype was observed many times. This chain connects TRBV29-1 to TRBJ1-1; D gene unclear. Germline assignment: CDR1 SQVTM and CDR2 ANQGSEA. V was trimmed by 6 bases and J by 10 bases, leaving 6 bases between them. This CDR3 comprises 8 residues. Here the CDR3 reads CSVPGAFF. CDR3 in DNA: TGCAGCGTGCCAGGAGCTTTCTTT.

On this clonotype: A much larger clone differs by one base, so this may be a read error. The chain joins TRBV7-9 to TRBJ2-3, with 9 positions matching TRBD2. The CDR3 totals 15 residues. Germline CDR1 reads SEHNR; CDR2 reads FQNEAQ (reference sequence). The CDR3 region is CASSPPGLARDTKYF. DNA for the CDR3: TGTGCCAGCAGCCCGCCGGGACTAGCAAGAGATACGAAGTATTTT.

In its sample, this clonotype was seen many times. The chain links TRBV6-2 or TRBV6-3 to TRBJ2-3; TRBD2 aligns across 10 bases. Germline loops: CDR1 MNHEY, CDR2 SVGEGT. The V gene end was trimmed by 11 bases and the J gene end by 4 bases; junction bases not matched to a gene: 12. The CDR3 is 15 residues long. The CDR3 sequence is CASGLAGDFPDTQYF. DNA of the CDR3: TGTGCCTCGGGGCTAGCGGGAGATTTCCCAGATACGCAGTATTTT.

Details on this clonotype: A much larger clone differs by one base, so this may be a read error. This sequence joins TRBV3-1 and TRBJ2-1; 8 nucleotides agree with TRBD2. The CDR3 totals 13 residues. Looked up from germline, CDR1 is LGHDT and CDR2 is YNNKEL (reference sequence). CDR3 in DNA: TGTGCCAGCAAGAGCGGGAGAGGGCGTGAGCAGTCCTTC. Amino acids: CASKSGRGREQSF.

The genes are TRBV12-3 or TRBV12-4 and TRBJ2-3; D not certain. V was trimmed by 2 bases and J by 2 bases, leaving 8 bases between them. The CDR3 is 14 residues long. The CDR3 nucleotides read TGTGCCAGCAGTTTATATGGGGACACAGATACGCAGTATTTT. Protein sequence: CASSLYGDTDTQYF.